The T cell receptor (beta chain) described here comes from a study of cytomegalovirus exposure and HLA in healthy donors. The study's findings and limits: When analyzed later, a missense DCLRE1C variant was found to be linked to TCR beta V- and J-gene trimming. It was confirmed in vitro that a few of the CMV-associated chains were specific for CMV antigens.

With regard to this clone: Its antigen is undetermined.

J gave up 2 bases and V 0 bases, and 5 bases lay outside the gene matches. The CDR3 extends over 16 amino acids. Germline loops: CDR1 SGHRS, CDR2 YFSETQ. The study ran its PCR with 60 Vbeta and 13 Jbeta primers. Measured with immunoSEQ multiplex PCR; TCRdb has only the in-frame clones, and not every one. The sample consists of around 130,000 clones, about 73% of them appearing once. This sequence joins TRBV5-1 and TRBJ2-7; TRBD1 matches at 10 bases. Sequenced input: PBMCs. The clonotype originates from a human donor in good health. CDR3 loop: CASSLGSGTGAYEQYF. For the CDR3, the DNA is TGCGCCAGCAGCTTGGGCTCCGGGACAGGGGCCTACGAGCAGTACTTC. The variable domain in full, completed from reference TRBV5-1 and TRBJ2-7, reads KAGVTQTPRYLIKTRGQQVTLSCSPISGHRSVSWYQQTPGQGLQFLFEYFSETQRNKGNFPGRFSGRQFSNSRSEMNVSTLELGDSALYLCASSLGSGTGAYEQYFGPGTRLTVT.